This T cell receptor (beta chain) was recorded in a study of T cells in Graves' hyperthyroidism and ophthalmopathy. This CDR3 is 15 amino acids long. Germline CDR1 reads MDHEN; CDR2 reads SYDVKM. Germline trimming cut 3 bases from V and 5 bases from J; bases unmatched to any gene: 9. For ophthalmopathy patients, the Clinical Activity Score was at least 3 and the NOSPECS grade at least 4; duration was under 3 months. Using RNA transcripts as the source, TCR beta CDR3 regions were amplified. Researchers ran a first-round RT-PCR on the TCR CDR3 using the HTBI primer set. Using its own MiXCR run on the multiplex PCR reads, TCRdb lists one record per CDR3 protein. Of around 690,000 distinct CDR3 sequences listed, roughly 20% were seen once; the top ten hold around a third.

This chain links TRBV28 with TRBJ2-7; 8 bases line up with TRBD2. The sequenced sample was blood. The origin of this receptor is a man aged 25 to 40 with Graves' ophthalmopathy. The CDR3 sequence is CASSFRTSTWNEQYF. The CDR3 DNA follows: TGTGCCAGCAGTTTCCGGACTAGCACGTGGAACGAGCAGTACTTC.